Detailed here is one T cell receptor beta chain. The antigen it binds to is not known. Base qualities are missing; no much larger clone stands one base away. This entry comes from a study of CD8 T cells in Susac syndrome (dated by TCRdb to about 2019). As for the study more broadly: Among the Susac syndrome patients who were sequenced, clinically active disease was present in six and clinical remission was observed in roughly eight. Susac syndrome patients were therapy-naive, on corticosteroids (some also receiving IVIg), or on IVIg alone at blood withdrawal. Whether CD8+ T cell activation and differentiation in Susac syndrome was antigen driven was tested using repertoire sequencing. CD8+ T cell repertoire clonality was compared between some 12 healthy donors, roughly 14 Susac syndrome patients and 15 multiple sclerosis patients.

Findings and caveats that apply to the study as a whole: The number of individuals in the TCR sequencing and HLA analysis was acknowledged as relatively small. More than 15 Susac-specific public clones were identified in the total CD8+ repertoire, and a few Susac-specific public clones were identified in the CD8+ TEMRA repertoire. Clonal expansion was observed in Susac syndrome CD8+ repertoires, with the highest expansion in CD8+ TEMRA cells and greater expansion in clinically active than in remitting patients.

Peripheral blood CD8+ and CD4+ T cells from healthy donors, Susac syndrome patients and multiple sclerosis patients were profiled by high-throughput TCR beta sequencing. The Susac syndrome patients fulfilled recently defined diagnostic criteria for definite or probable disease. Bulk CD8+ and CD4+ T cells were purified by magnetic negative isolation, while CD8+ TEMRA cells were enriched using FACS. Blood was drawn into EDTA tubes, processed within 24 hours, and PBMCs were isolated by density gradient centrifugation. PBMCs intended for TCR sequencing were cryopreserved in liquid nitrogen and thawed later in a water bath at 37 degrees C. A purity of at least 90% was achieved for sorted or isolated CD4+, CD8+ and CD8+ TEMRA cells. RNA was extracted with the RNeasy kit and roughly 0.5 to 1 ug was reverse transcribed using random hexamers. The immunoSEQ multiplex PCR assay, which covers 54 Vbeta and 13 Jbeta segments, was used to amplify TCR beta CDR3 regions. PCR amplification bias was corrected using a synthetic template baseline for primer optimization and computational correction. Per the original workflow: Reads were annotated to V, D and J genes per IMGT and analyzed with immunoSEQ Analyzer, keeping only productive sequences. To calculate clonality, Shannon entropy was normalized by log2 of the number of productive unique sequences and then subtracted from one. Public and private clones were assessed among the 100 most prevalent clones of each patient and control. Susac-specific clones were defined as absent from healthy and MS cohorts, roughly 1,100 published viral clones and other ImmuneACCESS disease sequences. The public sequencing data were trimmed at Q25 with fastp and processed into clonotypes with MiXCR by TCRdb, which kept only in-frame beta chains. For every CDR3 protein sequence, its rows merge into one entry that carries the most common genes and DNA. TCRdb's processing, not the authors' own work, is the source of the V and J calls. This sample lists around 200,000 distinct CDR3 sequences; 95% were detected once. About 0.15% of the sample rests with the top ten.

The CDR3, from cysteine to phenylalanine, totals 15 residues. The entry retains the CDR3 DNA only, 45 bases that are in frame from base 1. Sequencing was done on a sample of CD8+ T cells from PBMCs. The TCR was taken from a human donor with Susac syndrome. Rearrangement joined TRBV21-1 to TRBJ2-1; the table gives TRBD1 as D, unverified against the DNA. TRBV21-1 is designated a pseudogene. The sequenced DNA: TGTGCCAGCAGAGGGGAGGGATGCTCCTACAATGAGCAGTTCTTC. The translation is CASRGEGCSYNEQFF.